What follows are 21 T cell receptor beta chains derived from one specimen sequenced in a study of T cells after yellow fever vaccination. TCRdb reprocessed the 5' RACE reads with MiXCR, giving one entry per CDR3 protein. The sample consists of under 350,000 distinct CDR3 sequences, roughly 4.3% of them appearing once. Sample: PBMCs, taken 5 days after the yellow fever booster vaccination. The receptors here all came from a man aged 18 to 30 who received the YFV17D yellow fever vaccine.

The sample holds a few counts of this clonotype. This chain links TRBV6-2 or TRBV6-3 with TRBJ1-5, with 9 positions matching TRBD1. Trimming at V came to 7 bases and at J to 5 bases, leaving 6 bases not matched to a gene. Germline CDR1 reads MNHEY; CDR2 reads SVGEGT. This CDR3 has 14 amino acids. CDR3 nucleotide sequence: TGTGCCAGCACCAGGGACAGGGACGATCAGCCCCAGCATTTT. Protein sequence: CASTRDRDDQPQHF.

This clonotype was seen more than once but under ten times. This chain links TRBV7-2 with TRBJ2-7; D is uncertain. Germline V lookup: CDR1 SGHTA, CDR2 FQGNSA. The CDR3 sequence is 12 residues long. V was trimmed by 1 base and J by 2 bases, leaving 3 bases between them. CDR3 nucleotides: TGTGCCAGCAGCTTAGTCCCCTACGAGCAGTACGTC. It yields the protein CASSLVPYEQYV.

The chain is built from TRBV20-1 and TRBJ2-5; no reliable D call. Germline V gene sequence: CDR1 DFQATT, CDR2 SNEGSKA (reference sequence). CDR3 size: 12 residues. Trimming left V 5 bases short and J 5 bases short, with 12 bases between. The CDR3 bases are TGCAGTGCTCAAAGAAGTGGTGAGACCCAGTACTTC. Its translation: CSAQRSGETQYF.

This clonotype was detected many times. CDR3 loop: CASSQVAWGTEAFF. The CDR3, as DNA: TGTGCCAGCAGCCAAGTCGCCTGGGGAACTGAAGCTTTCTTT. The V and J genes are TRBV3-1 and TRBJ1-1, with no clear D. The V gene lost 1 base and the J gene lost 5 bases, with 11 bases spanning the gap. This CDR3 spans 14 amino acids. Germline V gives CDR1 LGHDT, CDR2 YNNKEL (reference sequence). Full variable domain (outside the CDR3, taken from reference TRBV3-1 and TRBJ1-1): DTAVSQTPKYLVTQMGNDKSIKCEQNLGHDTMYWYKQDSKKFLKIMFSYNNKELIINETVPNRFSPKSPDKAHLNLHINSLELGDSAVYFCASSQVAWGTEAFFGQGTRLTVV.

This clonotype was seen at least ten times. The chain joins TRBV18 to TRBJ2-7, with D unclear. The CDR3 is 14 residues long. The germline V gene has CDR1 KGHSH and CDR2 LQKENI. Trimming cost V 6 bases and J 3 bases, with 15 bases left between them. CDR3 protein: CASSPWGSLYEQYF. For the CDR3, the DNA is TGTGCCAGCTCTCCCTGGGGATCTCTCTACGAGCAGTACTTC.

The chain employs TRBV10-3 and TRBJ1-1; D is unclear. The CDR3 loop spans 14 amino acids. The V end was cut by 0 bases, the J end by 5 bases, with 10 bases between. Germline V gene sequence: CDR1 ENHRY, CDR2 SYGVKD. CDR3: CAISESKVRTEAFF. The CDR3 DNA is TGTGCCATCAGTGAGTCTAAGGTCCGGACTGAAGCTTTCTTT.

The chain recombines TRBV30 with TRBJ1-4; weak D call: TRBD1 (6 bases). V was clipped by 1 base and J by 6 bases, with 12 bases between them. The germline CDR1 and CDR2 sequences are GTSNPN and SVGIG (reference sequence). CDR3 length: 14 amino acids. The CDR3 reads CAWSEGTSDEKLFF. CDR3 sequence (DNA): TGTGCCTGGAGTGAAGGGACATCGGATGAAAAACTGTTTTTT. The complete variable domain, with remaining parts taken from reference TRBV30 and TRBJ1-4, reads SQTIHQWPATLVQPVGSPLSLECTVEGTSNPNLYWYRQAAGRGLQLLFYSVGIGQISSEVPQNLSASRPQDRQFILSSKKLLLSDSGFYLCAWSEGTSDEKLFFGSGTQLSVL.

The chain combines TRBV30 with TRBJ2-7, with 15 nucleotides matching TRBD2. The V gene's germline CDR1 is GTSNPN and CDR2 SVGIG (reference sequence). The ends lost 5 bases at V and 9 bases at J; junction bases unmatched: 14. CDR3 length: 16 residues. CDR3 coding DNA: TGTGCCTGGGCTTCCGGACTAGCGGGGGGGCGAGATGTGCAGTACTTC. It encodes CAWASGLAGGRDVQYF.

This clonotype was detected ten times or more. The chain carries TRBV7-9 and TRBJ2-1, with D unresolved. The CDR3 is 10 residues long. Germline V lookup: CDR1 SEHNR, CDR2 FQNEAQ (reference sequence). V lost 4 bases and J lost 5, with 0 bases in between. CDR3 sequence (DNA): TGTGCCAGCAGCTACAATGAGCAGTTCTTC. This encodes CASSYNEQFF.

This clonotype has a count of ten or more. The chain is built from TRBV5-8 and TRBJ1-1; the D gene is possibly TRBD1 (6 bases). Germline loops: CDR1 SGHTS, CDR2 YDEGEE. CDR3 length: 15 amino acids. Trimming left V 5 bases short and J 3 bases short, with 17 bases between. Here the CDR3 reads CASSEPGTRDTEAFF. CDR3 bases: TGTGCCAGCAGTGAACCCGGGACAAGGGACACTGAAGCTTTCTTT.

This clonotype was counted at least ten times. This sequence joins TRBV5-1 and TRBJ2-3; weak D call: TRBD2 (6 bases). V lost 0 bases and J 6 bases, leaving 11 bases between the germline ends. The germline CDR1 and CDR2 sequences are SGHRS and YFSETQ. The CDR3 covers 14 residues. CDR3 sequence: CASSLDPLADTQYF. The CDR3 coding sequence is TGCGCCAGCAGCTTGGACCCCCTAGCGGATACGCAGTATTTT.

This clonotype was counted between two and nine times. The chain is built from TRBV18 and TRBJ2-5; possibly TRBD1 or TRBD2 for D (5 bases each). Germline V gene sequence: CDR1 KGHSH, CDR2 LQKENI. V was shortened by 6 bases and J by 5 bases, with 16 bases between the two germline ends. This CDR3 comprises 14 residues. CDR3 DNA sequence: TGTGCCAGCTCTTCCGGGACCACACCCGAGACCCAGTACTTC. As protein: CASSSGTTPETQYF.

The gene calls are TRBV3-1 and TRBJ2-5, with D perhaps TRBD2 (6 bases). This CDR3 region has 12 residues. From germline, CDR1 is LGHDT and CDR2 YNNKEL (reference sequence). V was pared by 10 bases and J by 5 bases, with 14 bases between. The CDR3, as DNA: TGTGCCACCGGGGGAAACGGGGAGACCCAGTACTTC. It codes for CATGGNGETQYF.

This clonotype was seen at least ten times. The rearrangement joins TRBV29-1 to TRBJ1-4, with TRBD1 matching 8 bases. Germline V gives CDR1 SQVTM, CDR2 ANQGSEA. The CDR3 runs 13 residues. V dropped 6 bases and J dropped 5; count of bases not matched to a gene: 5. Written as DNA, the CDR3 is TGCAGCGTGAAGGGACAGGACAATGAAAAACTGTTTTTT. The encoded protein is CSVKGQDNEKLFF.

This chain uses TRBV7-2 with TRBJ2-3; D is ambiguous. Trimming took 7 bases from V and 1 from J, leaving 12 bases between them. The CDR3 spans 14 residues. The germline V gene has CDR1 SGHTA and CDR2 FQGNSA. CDR3 DNA: TGTGCCAGCAATCCAACACCCGGCACAGATACGCAGTATTTT. Its protein is CASNPTPGTDTQYF. The full variable domain, completed using reference TRBV7-2 and TRBJ2-3, is GAGVSQSPSNKVTEKGKDVELRCDPISGHTALYWYRQSLGQGLEFLIYFQGNSAPDKSGLPSDRFSAERTGGSVSTLTIQRTQQEDSAVYLCASNPTPGTDTQYFGPGTRLTVL.

The rearrangement uses TRBV7-9 and TRBJ1-3; maybe TRBD1 (6 bases). CDR1 is SEHNR, CDR2 FQNEAQ, per germline (reference sequence). Trimming left V 11 bases short and J 0 bases short, with 20 bases between. This CDR3 contains 16 residues. The CDR3 is CASQSRGALSGNTIYF. CDR3 sequence (DNA): TGTGCCTCCCAAAGCCGGGGGGCGCTCTCTGGAAACACCATATATTTT.

This clonotype was recorded many times. The V call is TRBV4-2, the J call TRBJ2-5, with 9 bases lining up with TRBD2. The CDR3 has 16 residues. Germline V gives CDR1 LGHNA, CDR2 YNFKEQ. V shed 1 base, J shed 4 bases, and the junction held 7 bases outside the gene matches. This chain's CDR3 is CASSQGGTSLGETQYF. The CDR3, as DNA: TGTGCCAGCAGCCAAGGGGGGACTAGCTTGGGAGAGACCCAGTACTTC.

This chain connects TRBV7-2 to TRBJ1-2; D is uncertain. V lost 2 bases and J lost 2, with 15 bases in between. Germline lookup yields CDR1 SGHTA and CDR2 FQGNSA. The CDR3 has 16 amino acids. CDR3: CASSLQAPGINYGYTF. For the CDR3, the DNA is TGTGCCAGCAGCTTACAAGCCCCGGGGATAAACTATGGCTACACCTTC.

This clonotype was detected only a few times. This chain joins TRBV11-3 and TRBJ1-5, with no clear D. The CDR3 consists of 14 residues. Germline V lookup: CDR1 SGHNT, CDR2 YENEEA. V lost 7 bases and J lost 1, with 11 bases in between. In nucleotides, the CDR3 is TGTGCCAGCACCCTCCGGGAGAGCAATCAGCCCCAGCATTTT. Encoded protein: CASTLRESNQPQHF.

This clonotype has ten or more counts. In nucleotides, the CDR3 is TGCGCCAGCACCCAAGTCGGGGGGAGTAATTCACCCCTCCACTTT. Translated: CASTQVGGSNSPLHF. V gene TRBV5-1 combines with J gene TRBJ1-6, with D perhaps TRBD1 (5 bases). V lost 6 bases, J lost 6 bases, and 16 bases lay in between. Germline CDR1 is SGHRS and CDR2 is YFSETQ. This CDR3 region has 15 residues.

The J gene is TRBJ1-2, the V gene TRBV6-2 or TRBV6-3; the match to TRBD1 covers 7 bases. V was clipped by 4 bases and J by 2 bases; unmatched bases: 7. The CDR3 consists of 15 residues. Per germline, CDR1 MNHEY and CDR2 SVGEGT. CDR3 sequence (DNA): TGTGCCAGCAGTTCGACAGGGTTTACGAACTATGGCTACACCTTC. Translated, it gives CASSSTGFTNYGYTF.